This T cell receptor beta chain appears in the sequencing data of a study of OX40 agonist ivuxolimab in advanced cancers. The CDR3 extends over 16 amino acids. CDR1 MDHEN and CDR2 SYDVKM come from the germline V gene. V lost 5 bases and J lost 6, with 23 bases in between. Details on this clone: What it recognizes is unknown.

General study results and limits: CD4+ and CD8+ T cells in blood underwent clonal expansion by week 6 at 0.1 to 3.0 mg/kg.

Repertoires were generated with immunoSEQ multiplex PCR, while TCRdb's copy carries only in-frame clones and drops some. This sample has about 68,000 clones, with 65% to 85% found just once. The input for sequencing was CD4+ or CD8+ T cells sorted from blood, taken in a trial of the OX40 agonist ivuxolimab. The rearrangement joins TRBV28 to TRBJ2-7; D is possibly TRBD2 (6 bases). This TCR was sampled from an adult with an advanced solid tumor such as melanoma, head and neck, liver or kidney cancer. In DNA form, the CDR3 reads TGTGCCAGCAGTGAGAACCGGGACTTTCCGCCCGGCGAGCAGTACTTC. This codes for CASSENRDFPPGEQYF.